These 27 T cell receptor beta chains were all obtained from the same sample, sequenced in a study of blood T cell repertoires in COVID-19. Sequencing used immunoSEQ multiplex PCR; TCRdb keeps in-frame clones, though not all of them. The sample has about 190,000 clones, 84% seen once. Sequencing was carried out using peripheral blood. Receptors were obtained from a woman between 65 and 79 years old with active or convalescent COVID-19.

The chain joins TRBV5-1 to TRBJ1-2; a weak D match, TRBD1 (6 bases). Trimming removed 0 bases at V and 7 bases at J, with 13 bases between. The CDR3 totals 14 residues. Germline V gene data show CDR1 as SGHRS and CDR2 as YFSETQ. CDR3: CASSLDPGAGGYTF. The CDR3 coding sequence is TGCGCCAGCAGCTTGGACCCAGGGGCGGGTGGCTACACCTTC.

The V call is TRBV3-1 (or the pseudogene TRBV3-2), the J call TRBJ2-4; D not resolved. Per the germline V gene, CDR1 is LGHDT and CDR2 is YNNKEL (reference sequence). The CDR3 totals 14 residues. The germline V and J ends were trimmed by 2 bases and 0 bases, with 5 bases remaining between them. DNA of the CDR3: TGTGCCAGCAGCCAAAGCTCAGCCAAAAACATTCAGTACTTC. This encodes CASSQSSAKNIQYF.

Here the CDR3 DNA reads TGTGCCACCAGCAGAGCCCGTTTACTCTACAATGAGCAGTTCTTC. Translated: CATSRARLLYNEQFF. J is TRBJ2-1 and V is TRBV15; the D is unclear. Trimming stripped 1 base from V and 3 bases from J, with 10 bases between. There are 15 residues in the CDR3. Germline CDR1 is LNHNV and CDR2 is YYDKDF (reference sequence).

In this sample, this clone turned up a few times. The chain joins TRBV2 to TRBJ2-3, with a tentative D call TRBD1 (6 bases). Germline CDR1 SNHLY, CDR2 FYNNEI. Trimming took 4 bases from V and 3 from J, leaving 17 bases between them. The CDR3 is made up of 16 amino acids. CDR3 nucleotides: TGTGCCAGCAGTGCCCAAAACAGGGTGGGGACAGATACGCAGTATTTT. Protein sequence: CASSAQNRVGTDTQYF.

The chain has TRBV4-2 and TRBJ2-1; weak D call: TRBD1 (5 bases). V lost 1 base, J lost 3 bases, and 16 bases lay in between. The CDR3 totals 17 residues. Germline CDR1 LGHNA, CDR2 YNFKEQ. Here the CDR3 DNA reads TGTGCCAGCAGCCAAGGTTCCGCCAGGGTCCTCTACAATGAGCAGTTCTTC. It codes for CASSQGSARVLYNEQFF.

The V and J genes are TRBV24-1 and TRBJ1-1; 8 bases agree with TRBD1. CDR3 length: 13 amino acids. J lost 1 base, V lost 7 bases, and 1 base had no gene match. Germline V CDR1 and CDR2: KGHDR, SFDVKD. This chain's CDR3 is CATRQGGNTEAFF. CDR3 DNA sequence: TGTGCCACCAGACAGGGGGGGAACACTGAAGCTTTCTTT.

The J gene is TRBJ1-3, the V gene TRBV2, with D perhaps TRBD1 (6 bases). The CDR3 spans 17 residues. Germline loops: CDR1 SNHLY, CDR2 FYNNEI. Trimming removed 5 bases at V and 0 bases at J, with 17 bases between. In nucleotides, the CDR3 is TGTGCCAGCAGTCCCCATGAGGGACATTCCTCTGGAAACACCATATATTTT. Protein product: CASSPHEGHSSGNTIYF.

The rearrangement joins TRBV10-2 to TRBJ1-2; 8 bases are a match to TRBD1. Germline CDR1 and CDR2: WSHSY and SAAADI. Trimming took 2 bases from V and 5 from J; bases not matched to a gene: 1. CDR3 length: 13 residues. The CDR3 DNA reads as TGCGCCAGCAGTGAGACAGGGGGTTATGGCTACACCTTC. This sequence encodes CASSETGGYGYTF.

Here the CDR3 reads CASSPPTGNTEAFF. In nucleotides, the CDR3 is TGTGCCAGCTCACCACCTACAGGGAACACTGAAGCTTTCTTT. J is TRBJ1-1 and V is TRBV18; possibly TRBD1 for D (5 bases). Trimming pared 0 bases from V and 1 base from J, leaving 6 bases between. There are 14 residues in the CDR3. Per the germline V gene, CDR1 is KGHSH and CDR2 is LQKENI. Variable domain in full (rest from reference TRBV18 and TRBJ1-1): NAGVMQNPRHLVRRRGQEARLRCSPMKGHSHVYWYRQLPEEGLKFMVYLQKENIIDESGMPKERFSAEFPKEGPSILRIQQVVRGDSAAYFCASSPPTGNTEAFFGQGTRLTVV.

CDR3 in amino acids: CASSSGLARYNEQFF. The CDR3 DNA reads TGTGCCAGCAGCTCGGGACTAGCGAGGTACAATGAGCAGTTCTTC. The rearrangement joins TRBV7-9 to TRBJ2-1, with 10 bases fitting TRBD2. The germline V gene encodes CDR1 SEHNR and CDR2 FQNEAQ (reference sequence). Losses at the gene ends were 4 bases for V and 4 bases for J; bases not matched to a gene: 4. The CDR3 length is 15 residues.

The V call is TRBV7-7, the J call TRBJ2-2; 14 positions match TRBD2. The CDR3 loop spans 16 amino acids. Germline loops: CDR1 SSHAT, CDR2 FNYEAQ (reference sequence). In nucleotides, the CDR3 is TGTGCTAGCCCGGGACTAGCGGGAGATTGGGACGGGGAGCTGTTTTTT. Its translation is CASPGLAGDWDGELFF.

Written as DNA, the CDR3 is TGTGCCAGCAGCCCCAGGGGGCTCGCTGAAAAACTGTTTTTT. Amino acid sequence: CASSPRGLAEKLFF. J is TRBJ1-4 and V is TRBV3-1 (or the pseudogene TRBV3-2), with 8 bases identical to TRBD1. The germline V gene encodes CDR1 LGHDT and CDR2 YNNKEL (reference sequence). The length of the CDR3 is 14 residues. Losses at the gene ends were 4 bases for V and 7 bases for J; bases not matched to a gene: 5.

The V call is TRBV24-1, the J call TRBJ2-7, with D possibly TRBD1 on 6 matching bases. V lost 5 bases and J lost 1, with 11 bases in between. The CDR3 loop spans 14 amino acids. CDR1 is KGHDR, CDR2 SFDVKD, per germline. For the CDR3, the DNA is TGTGCCACCAGTGCTGCAGGGGTATCCTACGAGCAGTACTTC. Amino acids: CATSAAGVSYEQYF.

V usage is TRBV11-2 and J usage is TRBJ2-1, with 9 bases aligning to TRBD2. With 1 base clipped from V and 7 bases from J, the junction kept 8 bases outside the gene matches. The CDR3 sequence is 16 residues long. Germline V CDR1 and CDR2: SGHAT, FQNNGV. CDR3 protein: CASSLGLGLAQNEQFF. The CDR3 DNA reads TGTGCCAGCAGCTTAGGTCTGGGACTAGCACAGAATGAGCAGTTCTTC.

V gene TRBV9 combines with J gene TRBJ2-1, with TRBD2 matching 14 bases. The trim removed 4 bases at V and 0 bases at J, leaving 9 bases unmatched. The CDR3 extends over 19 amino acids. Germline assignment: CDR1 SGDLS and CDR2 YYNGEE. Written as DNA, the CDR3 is TGTGCCAGCAGCTCTCCCGGAGGGACTAGCGGGAGCTCCTACAATGAGCAGTTCTTC. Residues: CASSSPGGTSGSSYNEQFF.

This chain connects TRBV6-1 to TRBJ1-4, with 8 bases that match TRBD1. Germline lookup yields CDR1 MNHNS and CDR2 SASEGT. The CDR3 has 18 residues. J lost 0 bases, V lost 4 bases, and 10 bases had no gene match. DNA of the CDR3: TGTGCCAGCAGTGCTTCGACAGGGGCGCGTGCAACTAATGAAAAACTGTTTTTT. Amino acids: CASSASTGARATNEKLFF.

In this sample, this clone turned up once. The CDR3 sequence: CASSLGGTQYF. CDR3 bases: TGTGCCAGCAGTTTGGGGGGTACGCAGTATTTT. V usage is TRBV12-3 or TRBV12-4 and J usage is TRBJ2-3; D might be TRBD2 (6 bases). The V end was cut by 3 bases, the J end by 8 bases, with 6 bases between. This CDR3 region has 11 residues.

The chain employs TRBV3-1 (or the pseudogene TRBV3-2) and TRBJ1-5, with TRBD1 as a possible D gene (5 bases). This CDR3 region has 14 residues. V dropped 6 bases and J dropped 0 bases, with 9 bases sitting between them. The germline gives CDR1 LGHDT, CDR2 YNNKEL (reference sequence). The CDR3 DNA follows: TGTGCCAGCAGTCACGGGGGTAGCAATCAGCCCCAGCATTTT. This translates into CASSHGGSNQPQHF.

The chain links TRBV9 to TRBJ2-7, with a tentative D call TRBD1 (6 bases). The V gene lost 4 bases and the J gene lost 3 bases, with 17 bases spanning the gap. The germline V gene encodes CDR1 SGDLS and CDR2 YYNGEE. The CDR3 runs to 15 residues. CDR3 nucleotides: TGTGCCAGCAGCATTAGGGACACCCCAATCTACGAGCAGTACTTC. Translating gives CASSIRDTPIYEQYF. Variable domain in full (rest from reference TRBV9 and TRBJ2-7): DSGVTQTPKHLITATGQRVTLRCSPRSGDLSVYWYQQSLDQGLQFLIQYYNGEERAKGNILERFSAQQFPDLHSELNLSSLELGDSALYFCASSIRDTPIYEQYFGPGTRLTVT.

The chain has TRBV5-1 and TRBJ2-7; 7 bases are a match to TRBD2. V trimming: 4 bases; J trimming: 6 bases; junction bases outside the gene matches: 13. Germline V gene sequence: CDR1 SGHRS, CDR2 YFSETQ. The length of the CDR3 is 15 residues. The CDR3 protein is CASSPTSVPEPEQYF. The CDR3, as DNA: TGCGCCAGCAGCCCTACTAGCGTCCCGGAACCCGAGCAGTACTTC.

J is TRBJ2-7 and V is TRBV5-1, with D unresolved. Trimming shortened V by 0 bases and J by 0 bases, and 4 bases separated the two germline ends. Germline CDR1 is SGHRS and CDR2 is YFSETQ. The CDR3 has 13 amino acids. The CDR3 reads CASSLARSYEQYF. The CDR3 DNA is TGCGCCAGCAGCTTGGCTCGCTCCTACGAGCAGTACTTC.

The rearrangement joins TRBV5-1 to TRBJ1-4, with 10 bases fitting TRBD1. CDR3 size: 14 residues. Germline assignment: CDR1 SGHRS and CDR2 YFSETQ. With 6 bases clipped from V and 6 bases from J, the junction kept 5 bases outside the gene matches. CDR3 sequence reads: CASKRTGGHEKLFF. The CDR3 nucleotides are TGCGCCAGCAAAAGGACAGGGGGGCATGAAAAACTGTTTTTT.

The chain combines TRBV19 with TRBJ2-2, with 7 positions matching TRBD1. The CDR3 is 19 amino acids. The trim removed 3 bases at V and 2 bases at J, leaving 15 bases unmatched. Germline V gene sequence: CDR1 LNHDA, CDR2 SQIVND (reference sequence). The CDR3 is CASSMKGYRQGPNTGELFF. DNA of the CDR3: TGTGCCAGTAGTATGAAGGGATACCGACAGGGCCCTAACACCGGGGAGCTGTTTTTT. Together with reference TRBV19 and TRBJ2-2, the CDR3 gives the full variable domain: DGGITQSPKYLFRKEGQNVTLSCEQNLNHDAMYWYRQDPGQGLRLIYYSQIVNDFQKGDIAEGYSVSREKKESFPLTVTSAQKNPTAFYLCASSMKGYRQGPNTGELFFGEGSRLTVL.

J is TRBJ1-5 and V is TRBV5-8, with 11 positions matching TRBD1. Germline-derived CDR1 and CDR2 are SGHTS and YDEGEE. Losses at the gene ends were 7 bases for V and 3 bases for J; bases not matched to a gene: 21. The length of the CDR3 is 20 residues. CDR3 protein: CASWGTRDRGSRLANQPQHF. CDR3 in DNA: TGTGCCAGCTGGGGGACCCGGGACAGGGGGTCACGCCTGGCCAATCAGCCCCAGCATTTT.

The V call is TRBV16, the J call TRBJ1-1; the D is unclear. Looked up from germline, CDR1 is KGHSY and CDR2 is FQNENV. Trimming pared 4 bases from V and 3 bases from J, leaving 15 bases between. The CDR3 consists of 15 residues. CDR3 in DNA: TGTGCCAGCAGCCTGGAGGGTGTCGGGGACACTGAAGCTTTCTTT. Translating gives CASSLEGVGDTEAFF.

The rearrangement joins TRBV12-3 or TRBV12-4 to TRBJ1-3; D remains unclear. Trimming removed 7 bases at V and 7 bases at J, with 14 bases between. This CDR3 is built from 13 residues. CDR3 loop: CASTLGLGNTIYF. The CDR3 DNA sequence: TGTGCCAGCACCCTCGGACTCGGGAACACCATATATTTT.

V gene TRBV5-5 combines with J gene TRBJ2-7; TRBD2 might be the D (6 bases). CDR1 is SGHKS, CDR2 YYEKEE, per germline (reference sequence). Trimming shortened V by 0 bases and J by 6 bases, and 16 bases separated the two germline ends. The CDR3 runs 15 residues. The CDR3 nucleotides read TGTGCCAGCAGCTTGGACGGGAGAGGAGAGGGCGAGCAGTACTTC. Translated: CASSLDGRGEGEQYF.